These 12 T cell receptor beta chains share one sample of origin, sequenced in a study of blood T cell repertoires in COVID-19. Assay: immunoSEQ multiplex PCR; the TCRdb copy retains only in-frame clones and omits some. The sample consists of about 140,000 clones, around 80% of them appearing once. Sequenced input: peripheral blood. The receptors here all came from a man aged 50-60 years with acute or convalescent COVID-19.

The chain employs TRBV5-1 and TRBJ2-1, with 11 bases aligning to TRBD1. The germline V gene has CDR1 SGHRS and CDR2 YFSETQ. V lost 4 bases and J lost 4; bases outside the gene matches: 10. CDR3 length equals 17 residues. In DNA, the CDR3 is TGCGCCAGCAGCCTGGACGGGGGGACAGGGGGTTACAATGAGCAGTTCTTC. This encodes CASSLDGGTGGYNEQFF.

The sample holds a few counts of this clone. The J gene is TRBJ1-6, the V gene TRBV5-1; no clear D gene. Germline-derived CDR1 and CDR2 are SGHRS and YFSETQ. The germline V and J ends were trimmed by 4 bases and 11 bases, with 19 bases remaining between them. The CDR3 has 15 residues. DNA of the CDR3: TGCGCCAGCAGCGAAAAATTACCACCGAGTACACCCCTCCACTTT. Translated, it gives CASSEKLPPSTPLHF.

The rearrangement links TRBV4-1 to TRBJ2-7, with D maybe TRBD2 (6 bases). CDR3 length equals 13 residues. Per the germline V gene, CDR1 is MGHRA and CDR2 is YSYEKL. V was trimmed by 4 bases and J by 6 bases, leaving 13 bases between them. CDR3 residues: CASSLRDSSEQYV. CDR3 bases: TGCGCCAGCAGCCTCAGGGACTCGAGCGAGCAGTACGTC.

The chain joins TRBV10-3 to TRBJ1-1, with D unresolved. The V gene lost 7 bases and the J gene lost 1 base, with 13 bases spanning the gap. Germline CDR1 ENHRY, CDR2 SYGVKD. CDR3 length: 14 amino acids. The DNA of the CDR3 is TGTGCCATCAAGAGAGGAGGCGGGAACACTGAAGCTTTCTTT. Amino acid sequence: CAIKRGGGNTEAFF.

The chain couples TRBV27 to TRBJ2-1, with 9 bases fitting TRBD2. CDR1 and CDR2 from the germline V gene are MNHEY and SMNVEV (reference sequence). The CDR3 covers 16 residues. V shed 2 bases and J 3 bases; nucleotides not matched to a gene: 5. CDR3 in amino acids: CASSLQSGGIYNEQFF. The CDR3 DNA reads TGTGCCAGCAGTTTACAAAGCGGGGGGATCTACAATGAGCAGTTCTTC.

The CDR3 nucleotides read TGTGCCAGCAGTCACGGACAGGGCGTACCCTACGAGCAGTACGTC. Its protein product is CASSHGQGVPYEQYV. The J gene is TRBJ2-7, the V gene TRBV21-1; the table's D gene call, TRBD1, was not cross checked with the DNA. TRBV21-1 counts as a pseudogene. There are 15 residues in the CDR3.

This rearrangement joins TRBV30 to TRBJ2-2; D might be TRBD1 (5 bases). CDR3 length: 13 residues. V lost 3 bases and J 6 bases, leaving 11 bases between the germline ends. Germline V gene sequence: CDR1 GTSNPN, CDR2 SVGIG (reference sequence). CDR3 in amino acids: CAWRDSSPGELFF. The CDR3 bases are TGTGCCTGGAGAGACAGTTCCCCCGGGGAGCTGTTTTTT. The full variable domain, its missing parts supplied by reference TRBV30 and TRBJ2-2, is SQTIHQWPATLVQPVGSPLSLECTVEGTSNPNLYWYRQAAGRGLQLLFYSVGIGQISSEVPQNLSASRPQDRQFILSSKKLLLSDSGFYLCAWRDSSPGELFFGEGSRLTVL.

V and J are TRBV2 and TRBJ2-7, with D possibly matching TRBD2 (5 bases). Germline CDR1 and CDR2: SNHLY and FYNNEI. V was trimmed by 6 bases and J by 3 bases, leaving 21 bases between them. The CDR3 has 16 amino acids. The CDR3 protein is CASSRGIDLGGYEQYV. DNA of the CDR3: TGTGCCAGCAGCCGCGGAATTGACTTAGGAGGCTACGAGCAGTACGTC.

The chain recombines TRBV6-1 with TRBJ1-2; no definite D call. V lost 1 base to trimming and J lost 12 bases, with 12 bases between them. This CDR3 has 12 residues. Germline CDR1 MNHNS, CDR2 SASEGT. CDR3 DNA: TGTGCCAGCAGTGAAGGTCGAGGCAAGGACACCTTC. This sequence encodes CASSEGRGKDTF.

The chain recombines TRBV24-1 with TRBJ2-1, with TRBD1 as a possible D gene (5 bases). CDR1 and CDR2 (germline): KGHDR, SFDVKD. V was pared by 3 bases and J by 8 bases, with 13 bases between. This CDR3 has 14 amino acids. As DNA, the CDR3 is TGTGCCACCAGTGATCCTGACAGACTGGATGAGCAGTTCTTC. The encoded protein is CATSDPDRLDEQFF.

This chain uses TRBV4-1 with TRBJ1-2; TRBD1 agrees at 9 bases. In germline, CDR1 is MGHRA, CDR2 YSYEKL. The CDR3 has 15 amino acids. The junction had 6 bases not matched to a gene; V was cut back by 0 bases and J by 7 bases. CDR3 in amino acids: CASSQDGTGLIGYTF. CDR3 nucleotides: TGCGCCAGCAGCCAAGACGGGACAGGGCTTATTGGCTACACCTTC.

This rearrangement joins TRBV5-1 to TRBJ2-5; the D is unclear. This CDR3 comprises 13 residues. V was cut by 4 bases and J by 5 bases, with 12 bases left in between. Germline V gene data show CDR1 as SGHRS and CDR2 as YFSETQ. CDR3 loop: CASSGEVWETQYF. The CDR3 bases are TGCGCCAGCAGCGGAGAGGTTTGGGAGACCCAGTACTTC.